The clone carrying this T cell receptor beta chain was recorded only once. What it binds is not known. For TCR, cDNA came from 5'RACE template switching, which added a universal primer site and UMIs. TCRdb passed the 5' RACE reads through MiXCR, listing each CDR3 protein once. Of around 340,000 distinct CDR3 sequences in the sample, roughly an eighth were seen once. This specimen comes from a study of T cells after yellow fever vaccination. Study findings and constraints: In post-booster samples, most primary-vaccination clones reappeared (about 95% CD4, roughly 90% CD8). By day 5 rather than day 15, the secondary response had peaked, though it was weaker.

This CDR3 is built from 13 residues. Germline-derived CDR1 and CDR2 are SGHTA and FQGTGA. V was clipped by 5 bases and J by 2 bases, with 9 bases between them. This clonotype originated in a man aged 18-30 years who received the YFV17D yellow fever vaccine. The chain couples TRBV7-3 to TRBJ1-1; D unclear. Sample: CD4+ T cells sorted from PBMCs, taken 15 days after the yellow fever booster vaccination. CDR3 residues: CASSKLHNTEAFF. The CDR3 DNA sequence: TGTGCCAGCAGCAAACTCCACAACACTGAAGCTTTCTTT.